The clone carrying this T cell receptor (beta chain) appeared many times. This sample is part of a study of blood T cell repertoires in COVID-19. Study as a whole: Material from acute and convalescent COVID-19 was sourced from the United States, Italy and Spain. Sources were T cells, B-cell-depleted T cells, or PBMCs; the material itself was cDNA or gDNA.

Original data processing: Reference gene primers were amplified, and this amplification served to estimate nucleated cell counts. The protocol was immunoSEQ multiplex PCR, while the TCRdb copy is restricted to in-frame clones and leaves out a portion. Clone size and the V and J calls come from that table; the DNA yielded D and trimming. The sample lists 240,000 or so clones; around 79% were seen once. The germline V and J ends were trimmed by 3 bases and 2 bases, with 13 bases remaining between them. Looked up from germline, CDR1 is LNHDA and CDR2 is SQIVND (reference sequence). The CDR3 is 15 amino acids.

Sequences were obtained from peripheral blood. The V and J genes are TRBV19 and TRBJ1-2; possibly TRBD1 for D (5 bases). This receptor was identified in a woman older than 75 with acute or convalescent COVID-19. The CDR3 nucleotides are TGTGCCAGTAGTATCTCAGACAGAACGAACTATGGCTACACCTTC. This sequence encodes CASSISDRTNYGYTF.